The rows below give T cell receptor beta chains drawn from one sample of a study of shared T cell receptors in the human thymus. Clones were read by immunoSEQ multiplex PCR, and TCRdb kept only the in-frame ones, dropping some. The profile shows about 660,000 clones, roughly 86% of them singletons. The same sample was also studied in work on human thymus T cells.

The sequenced sample was thymocytes. The receptors here all came from a boy younger than two with a congenital heart defect. The CDR3 runs from the conserved cysteine through the conserved F or W. A D gene is named only where the DNA matches it firmly. Part of the rows lack a size; the others show once, few, many or a class for expanded clones.

v_gene: TRBV30
abundance: NA
j_gene: TRBJ1-1
d_gene: NA
CDR3aa: CAWSGFSVKREAFF
CDR3nt: TGTGCCTGGAGTGGATTCTCAGTGAAGAGGGAAGCTTTCTTT

v_gene: TRBV19
abundance: NA
j_gene: TRBJ2-3
d_gene: NA
CDR3aa: CASSRILGAGTDTQYF
CDR3nt: TGTGCCAGTAGTAGGATACTAGGAGCAGGCACAGATACGCAGTATTTT

v_gene: TRBV2
abundance: NA
j_gene: TRBJ2-7
d_gene: TRBD1
CDR3aa: CASSEGRQGFYEQYF
CDR3nt: TGTGCCAGCAGTGAGGGCCGACAGGGGTTCTACGAGCAGTACTTC

v_gene: TRBV7-8
abundance: NA
j_gene: TRBJ1-3
d_gene: NA
CDR3aa: CASSFLGPAQSSGNTIYF
CDR3nt: TGTGCCAGCAGCTTCCTTGGGCCCGCCCAGAGCTCTGGAAACACCATATATTTT

v_gene: TRBV7-2
abundance: NA
j_gene: TRBJ2-1
d_gene: TRBD2
CDR3aa: CASSLVASGSHPDNEQFF
CDR3nt: TGTGCCAGCAGCTTAGTAGCTAGCGGGAGCCACCCGGACAATGAGCAGTTCTTC

v_gene: TRBV29-1
abundance: NA
j_gene: TRBJ2-1
d_gene: NA
CDR3aa: CSVLFGEQFF
CDR3nt: TGCAGCGTTTTATTCGGTGAGCAGTTCTTC

v_gene: TRBV7-9
abundance: NA
j_gene: TRBJ2-5
d_gene: NA
CDR3aa: CASSFRQRETQYF
CDR3nt: TGTGCCAGCAGCTTTAGACAAAGGGAGACCCAGTACTTC

v_gene: TRBV10-2
abundance: NA
j_gene: TRBJ2-7
d_gene: NA
CDR3aa: CASSEYLAGFLYEQYF
CDR3nt: TGCGCCAGCAGTGAATACCTGGCAGGTTTCCTTTACGAGCAGTACTTC

v_gene: TRBV5-1
abundance: NA
j_gene: TRBJ2-5
d_gene: NA
CDR3aa: CASFHPTEQETQYF
CDR3nt: TGCGCCAGCTTCCACCCGACAGAACAAGAGACCCAGTACTTC

v_gene: TRBV19
abundance: NA
j_gene: TRBJ2-1
d_gene: NA
CDR3aa: CASSRTASVNEQFF
CDR3nt: TGTGCCAGTAGTCGCACAGCTTCGGTCAATGAGCAGTTCTTC

v_gene: TRBV27
abundance: NA
j_gene: TRBJ1-1
d_gene: TRBD1
CDR3aa: CASSDRVLNTEAFF
CDR3nt: TGTGCCAGCAGTGACAGGGTATTGAACACTGAAGCTTTCTTT

v_gene: TRBV6-6
abundance: few
j_gene: TRBJ2-1
d_gene: TRBD2
CDR3aa: CASSASGRLEGKQFF
CDR3nt: TGTGCCAGCAGTGCTAGCGGGAGGTTAGAGGGCAAGCAGTTCTTC

v_gene: TRBV28
abundance: NA
j_gene: TRBJ1-1
d_gene: TRBD1
CDR3aa: CASRPRTGNTEAFF
CDR3nt: TGTGCCAGCAGACCCCGGACAGGGAACACTGAAGCTTTCTTT

v_gene: TRBV27
abundance: NA
j_gene: TRBJ2-1
d_gene: TRBD1
CDR3aa: CASTADRGTYNEQFF
CDR3nt: TGTGCCAGCACCGCAGACAGGGGCACCTACAATGAGCAGTTCTTC

v_gene: TRBV7-3
abundance: NA
j_gene: TRBJ2-7
d_gene: TRBD1
CDR3aa: CASSKDRDYEQYF
CDR3nt: TGTGCCAGCAGCAAAGACAGGGACTACGAGCAGTACTTC

v_gene: TRBV20-1
abundance: once
j_gene: TRBJ1-5
d_gene: TRBD1
CDR3aa: CSAGQGQPQHF
CDR3nt: TGCAGTGCTGGACAGGGACAGCCCCAGCATTTT

v_gene: TRBV6-1
abundance: NA
j_gene: TRBJ2-2
d_gene: TRBD2
CDR3aa: CASSELAATGELFF
CDR3nt: TGTGCCAGCAGTGAACTAGCGGCAACCGGGGAGCTGTTTTTT

v_gene: TRBV27
abundance: NA
j_gene: TRBJ2-1
d_gene: TRBD2
CDR3aa: CASNPPTGLAGAREQFF
CDR3nt: TGTGCCAGCAATCCACCAACTGGACTAGCGGGAGCGCGGGAGCAGTTCTTC

v_gene: TRBV7-2
abundance: NA
j_gene: TRBJ1-1
d_gene: TRBD1
CDR3aa: CASSVSGTGGGYTEAFF
CDR3nt: TGTGCCAGCAGCGTCTCCGGGACAGGGGGTGGGTACACTGAAGCTTTCTTT

v_gene: TRBV29-1
abundance: few
j_gene: TRBJ1-1
d_gene: NA
CDR3aa: CSALRGGFTEAFF
CDR3nt: TGCAGCGCTCTCAGGGGAGGGTTCACTGAAGCTTTCTTT

v_gene: TRBV4-1
abundance: NA
j_gene: TRBJ2-5
d_gene: TRBD2
CDR3aa: CASSQALRLAGAVLETQYF
CDR3nt: TGCGCCAGCAGCCAAGCTCTTAGACTAGCGGGAGCCGTTTTGGAGACCCAGTACTTC

v_gene: TRBV5-6
abundance: NA
j_gene: TRBJ2-6
d_gene: NA
CDR3aa: CASSLGQTGEANVLTF
CDR3nt: TGTGCCAGCAGCTTGGGGCAGACCGGGGAGGCCAACGTCCTGACTTTC

v_gene: TRBV7-8
abundance: NA
j_gene: TRBJ2-4
d_gene: NA
CDR3aa: CASSLEKGAKNIQYF
CDR3nt: TGTGCCAGCAGCTTAGAGAAGGGGGCCAAAAACATTCAGTACTTC

v_gene: TRBV6-1
abundance: NA
j_gene: TRBJ2-5
d_gene: NA
CDR3aa: CASSRDLEKETQYF
CDR3nt: TGTGCCAGCAGCCGGGACTTAGAGAAGGAGACCCAGTACTTC

v_gene: TRBV28
abundance: NA
j_gene: TRBJ1-6
d_gene: TRBD1
CDR3aa: CASSLAGGRNSPLHF
CDR3nt: TGTGCCAGCAGTTTAGCAGGGGGCAGGAATTCACCCCTCCACTTT

v_gene: TRBV19
abundance: NA
j_gene: TRBJ1-2
d_gene: NA
CDR3aa: CASSIEGGFGYTF
CDR3nt: TGTGCCAGTAGTATAGAGGGAGGGTTCGGCTACACCTTC

v_gene: TRBV4-2
abundance: NA
j_gene: TRBJ2-6
d_gene: NA
CDR3aa: CASSQDYRISGANVLTF
CDR3nt: TGTGCCAGCAGCCAAGATTACAGGATCTCTGGGGCCAACGTCCTGACTTTC

v_gene: TRBV19
abundance: NA
j_gene: TRBJ2-1
d_gene: TRBD2
CDR3aa: CASRRGGRGYNEQFF
CDR3nt: TGTGCCAGTAGGAGGGGCGGGAGAGGCTACAATGAGCAGTTCTTC

v_gene: TRBV14
abundance: NA
j_gene: TRBJ2-5
d_gene: TRBD2
CDR3aa: CASSQMTSGGMGEQYF
CDR3nt: TGTGCCAGCAGCCAAATGACTAGCGGGGGGATGGGGGAGCAGTACTTC

v_gene: TRBV18
abundance: few
j_gene: TRBJ2-7
d_gene: NA
CDR3aa: CASSPDKDYEQYF
CDR3nt: TGTGCCAGCTCACCCGACAAGGACTACGAGCAGTACTTC

v_gene: TRBV5-1
abundance: once
j_gene: TRBJ2-4
d_gene: TRBD1
CDR3aa: CASSAGTGVLQYF
CDR3nt: TGCGCCAGCAGCGCCGGGACAGGCGTTCTTCAGTACTTC

v_gene: TRBV2
abundance: NA
j_gene: TRBJ2-5
d_gene: NA
CDR3aa: CASSDNIFRGETQYF
CDR3nt: TGTGCCAGCAGTGACAACATCTTTCGGGGAGAGACCCAGTACTTC

v_gene: TRBV7-9
abundance: once
j_gene: TRBJ2-5
d_gene: TRBD1
CDR3aa: CASSLRTGQDQETQYF
CDR3nt: TGTGCCAGCAGCTTAAGGACAGGGCAAGACCAAGAGACCCAGTACTTC

v_gene: TRBV5-6
abundance: once
j_gene: TRBJ1-4
d_gene: NA
CDR3aa: CASSTLNEKLFF
CDR3nt: TGTGCCAGCAGCACACTAAATGAAAAACTGTTTTTT

v_gene: TRBV9
abundance: NA
j_gene: TRBJ2-7
d_gene: TRBD1
CDR3aa: CASSGTGDSHEQYF
CDR3nt: TGTGCCAGCAGCGGGACAGGGGATTCCCACGAGCAGTACTTC

v_gene: TRBV5-1
abundance: NA
j_gene: TRBJ2-4
d_gene: NA
CDR3aa: CASSLGQGKNIQYF
CDR3nt: TGCGCCAGCAGCTTGGGGCAGGGGAAAAACATTCAGTACTTC

v_gene: TRBV27
abundance: once
j_gene: TRBJ2-2
d_gene: NA
CDR3aa: CASRLNTGELFF
CDR3nt: TGTGCCAGCAGACTGAACACCGGGGAGCTGTTTTTT

v_gene: TRBV6-1
abundance: NA
j_gene: TRBJ2-2
d_gene: TRBD1
CDR3aa: CASTRTGGWLGELFF
CDR3nt: TGTGCCAGCACCAGGACAGGGGGCTGGCTCGGGGAGCTGTTTTTT

v_gene: TRBV5-6
abundance: NA
j_gene: TRBJ1-2
d_gene: NA
CDR3aa: CASTPTGPDYGYTF
CDR3nt: TGTGCCAGCACCCCAACAGGGCCTGACTATGGCTACACCTTC

v_gene: TRBV29-1
abundance: NA
j_gene: TRBJ2-7
d_gene: TRBD1
CDR3aa: CSVADRGADSEQYF
CDR3nt: TGCAGCGTCGCGGACAGGGGGGCGGATAGCGAGCAGTACTTC

v_gene: TRBV27
abundance: NA
j_gene: TRBJ2-7
d_gene: NA
CDR3aa: CASSPPPGLVRYEQYF
CDR3nt: TGTGCCAGCAGCCCACCCCCAGGGTTAGTTCGGTACGAGCAGTACTTC

v_gene: TRBV28
abundance: NA
j_gene: TRBJ2-7
d_gene: TRBD1
CDR3aa: CASGDRRSF
CDR3nt: TGTGCCAGCGGGGACAGGAGGTCCTTC

v_gene: TRBV19
abundance: NA
j_gene: TRBJ2-7
d_gene: TRBD1
CDR3aa: CASKRTGDVEQYF
CDR3nt: TGTGCCAGTAAGAGGACAGGGGACGTCGAGCAGTACTTC

v_gene: TRBV7-3
abundance: NA
j_gene: TRBJ2-2
d_gene: TRBD2
CDR3aa: CASTPRPSGTGELFF
CDR3nt: TGTGCCAGCACCCCCCGGCCTAGCGGGACCGGGGAGCTGTTTTTT

v_gene: TRBV9
abundance: NA
j_gene: TRBJ2-3
d_gene: TRBD2
CDR3aa: CASSARKRTSGETDTQYF
CDR3nt: TGTGCCAGCAGTGCTCGGAAACGGACTAGCGGGGAGACAGATACGCAGTATTTT

v_gene: TRBV11-2
abundance: NA
j_gene: TRBJ1-3
d_gene: NA
CDR3aa: CASSRRPRGSGNTIYF
CDR3nt: TGTGCCAGCAGCAGGCGCCCCAGGGGCTCTGGAAACACCATATATTTT

v_gene: TRBV9
abundance: NA
j_gene: TRBJ2-7
d_gene: TRBD1
CDR3aa: CASSATRDRGATQYF
CDR3nt: TGTGCCAGCAGCGCAACACGCGACAGGGGTGCAACGCAGTACTTC

v_gene: TRBV19
abundance: NA
j_gene: TRBJ2-2
d_gene: NA
CDR3aa: CASSPPTDRDSGELFF
CDR3nt: TGTGCCAGTAGCCCCCCGACAGACAGGGACTCCGGGGAGCTGTTTTTT

v_gene: TRBV9
abundance: once
j_gene: TRBJ2-1
d_gene: TRBD1
CDR3aa: CASSEGDRATEEQFF
CDR3nt: TGTGCCAGCAGCGAGGGGGACAGGGCAACAGAGGAGCAGTTCTTC

v_gene: TRBV5-1
abundance: few
j_gene: TRBJ2-7
d_gene: TRBD2
CDR3aa: CASSSGLAGDEQYF
CDR3nt: TGCGCCAGCAGCTCAGGGCTAGCGGGAGACGAGCAGTACTTC

v_gene: TRBV27
abundance: NA
j_gene: TRBJ2-1
d_gene: TRBD2
CDR3aa: CASSQAGGYNEQFF
CDR3nt: TGTGCCAGCAGTCAAGCGGGAGGCTACAATGAGCAGTTCTTC

v_gene: TRBV6-5
abundance: NA
j_gene: TRBJ2-5
d_gene: TRBD2
CDR3aa: CASSYSAGGQETQYF
CDR3nt: TGTGCCAGCAGTTACTCGGCGGGGGGGCAAGAGACCCAGTACTTC

v_gene: TRBV25-1
abundance: NA
j_gene: TRBJ2-2
d_gene: NA
CDR3aa: CASSFSDTGELFF
CDR3nt: TGTGCCAGCAGCTTTAGCGACACCGGGGAGCTGTTTTTT

v_gene: TRBV27
abundance: once
j_gene: TRBJ1-1
d_gene: NA
CDR3aa: CASGPTGTLNTEAFF
CDR3nt: TGTGCCAGCGGACCAACCGGGACATTGAACACTGAAGCTTTCTTT